This note documents a single TCR beta chain sequence. This sample stems from a study of T cell changes during pregnancy in multiple sclerosis. Assay: immunoSEQ multiplex PCR; the TCRdb copy retains only in-frame clones and omits some. The sample shows roughly 40,000 clones, more than 80% of them seen only once. Trimming pared 2 bases from V and 0 bases from J, leaving 7 bases between. CDR1 and CDR2 from the germline V gene are SEHNR and FQNEAQ (reference sequence). The CDR3 has 15 amino acids. This clonotype was obtained from a female donor with multiple sclerosis, enrolled in a pregnancy study. Sequenced material: CD4+ T cells from peripheral blood mononuclear cells, taken in the third trimester of pregnancy. The chain recombines TRBV7-9 with TRBJ1-4; D may be TRBD1 (6 bases). The CDR3 loop is CASSLRTATNEKLFF. The CDR3 DNA reads TGTGCCAGCAGCTTAAGGACAGCAACTAATGAAAAACTGTTTTTT.